The sample holds many counts of the clone carrying this T cell receptor (beta chain). What it recognizes is unknown. This sample is part of a study of T cells after yellow fever vaccination. Study-level findings and limits: On re-exposure, the response was weaker but peaked faster, at day 5 versus 15. Among primary-vaccination clones, most reappeared after the booster, at roughly 96% for CD4 and 88% for CD8. Abundant bulk-derived clonotypes could contaminate FACS-sorted repertoires.

This CDR3 comprises 14 residues. V was shortened by 3 bases and J by 2 bases, with 10 bases between the two germline ends. Germline loops: CDR1 SGHTA, CDR2 FQGNSA. Researchers made TCR cDNA using 5'RACE template switching, and this step added a universal primer site and UMIs. TCRdb re-analysed the 5' RACE reads in MiXCR, keeping a single row per CDR3 protein. The repertoire consists of 300,000 or so distinct CDR3 sequences, with 8% to 9.5% occurring once and the leading ten covering around 17%. The sample was PBMCs, taken roughly seven weeks after the first yellow fever vaccination. The rearrangement joins TRBV7-2 to TRBJ2-5; D assignment may be TRBD1 or TRBD2 (5 bases each). The TCR sequence derives from a man aged 18 to 30 who received the YFV17D yellow fever vaccine. The CDR3 sequence: CASSLAGAQETQYF. The DNA of the CDR3 is TGTGCCAGCAGCTTGGCCGGGGCGCAAGAGACCCAGTACTTC.